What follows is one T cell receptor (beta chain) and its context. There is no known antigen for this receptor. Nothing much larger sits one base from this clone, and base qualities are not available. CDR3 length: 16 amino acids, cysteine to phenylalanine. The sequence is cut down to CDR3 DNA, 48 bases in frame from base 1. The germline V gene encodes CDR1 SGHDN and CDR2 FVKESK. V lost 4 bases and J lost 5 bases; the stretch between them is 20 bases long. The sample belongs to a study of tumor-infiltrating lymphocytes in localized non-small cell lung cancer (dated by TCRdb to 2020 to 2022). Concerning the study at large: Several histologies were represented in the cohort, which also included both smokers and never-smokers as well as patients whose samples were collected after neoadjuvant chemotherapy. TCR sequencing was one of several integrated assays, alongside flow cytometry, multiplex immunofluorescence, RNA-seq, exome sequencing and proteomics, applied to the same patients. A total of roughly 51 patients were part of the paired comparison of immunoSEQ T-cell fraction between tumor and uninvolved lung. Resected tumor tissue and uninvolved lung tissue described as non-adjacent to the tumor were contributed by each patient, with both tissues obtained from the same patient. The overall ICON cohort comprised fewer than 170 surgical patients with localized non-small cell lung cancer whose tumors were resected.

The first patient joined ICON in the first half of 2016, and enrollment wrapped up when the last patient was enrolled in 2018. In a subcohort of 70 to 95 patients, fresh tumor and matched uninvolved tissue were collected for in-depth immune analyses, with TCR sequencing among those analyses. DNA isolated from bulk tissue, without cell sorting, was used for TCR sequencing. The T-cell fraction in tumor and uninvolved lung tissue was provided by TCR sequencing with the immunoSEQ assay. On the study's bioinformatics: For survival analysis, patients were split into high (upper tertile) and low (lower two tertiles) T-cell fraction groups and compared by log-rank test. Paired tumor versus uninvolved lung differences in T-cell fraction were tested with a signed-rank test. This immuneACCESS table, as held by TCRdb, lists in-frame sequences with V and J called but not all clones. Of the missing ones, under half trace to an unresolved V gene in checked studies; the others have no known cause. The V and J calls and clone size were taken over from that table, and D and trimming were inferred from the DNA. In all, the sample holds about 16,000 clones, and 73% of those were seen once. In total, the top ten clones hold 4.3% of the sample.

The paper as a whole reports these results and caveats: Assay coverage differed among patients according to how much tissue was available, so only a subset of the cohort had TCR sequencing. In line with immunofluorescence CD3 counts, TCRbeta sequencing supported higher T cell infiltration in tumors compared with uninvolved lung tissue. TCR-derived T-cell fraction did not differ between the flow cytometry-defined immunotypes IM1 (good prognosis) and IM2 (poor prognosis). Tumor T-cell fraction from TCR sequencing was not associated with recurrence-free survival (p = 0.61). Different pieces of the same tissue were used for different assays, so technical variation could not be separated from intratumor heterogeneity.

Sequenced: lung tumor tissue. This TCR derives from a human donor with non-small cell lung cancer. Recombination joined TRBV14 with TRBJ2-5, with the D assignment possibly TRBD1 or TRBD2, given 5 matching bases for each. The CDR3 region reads CASSLRGTAVPETQYF. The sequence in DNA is TGTGCCAGCAGCCTAAGAGGGACCGCAGTCCCGGAGACCCAGTACTTC.